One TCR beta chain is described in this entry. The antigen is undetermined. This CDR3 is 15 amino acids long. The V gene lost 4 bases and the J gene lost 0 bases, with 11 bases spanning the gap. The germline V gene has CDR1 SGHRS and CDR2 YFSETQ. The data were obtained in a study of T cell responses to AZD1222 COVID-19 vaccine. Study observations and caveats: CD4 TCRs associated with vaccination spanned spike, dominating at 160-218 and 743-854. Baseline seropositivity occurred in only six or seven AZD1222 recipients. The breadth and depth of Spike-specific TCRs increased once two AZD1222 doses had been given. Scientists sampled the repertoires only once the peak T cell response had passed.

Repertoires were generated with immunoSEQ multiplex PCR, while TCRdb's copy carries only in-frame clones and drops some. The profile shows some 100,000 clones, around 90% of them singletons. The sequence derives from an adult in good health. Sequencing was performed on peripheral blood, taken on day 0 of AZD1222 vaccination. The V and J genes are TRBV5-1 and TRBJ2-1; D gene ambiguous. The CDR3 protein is CASSVDGDSYNEQFF. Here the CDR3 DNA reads TGCGCCAGCAGCGTGGACGGAGACTCCTACAATGAGCAGTTCTTC.